The present T cell receptor beta chain was sequenced within a study of cytomegalovirus exposure and HLA in healthy donors (dated by TCRdb to between 2016 and 2019). Background for the entire study: An earlier analysis of several hundred of the donors reported under 300 Gb of sequence data and about 120 million unique TCR beta sequences obtained from about 179 million T cells. About five DR-DQ haplotypes were treated as single units for association and clustering because of strong linkage in the cohort. The study combined high-throughput TCR immunosequencing, statistical association of individual TCRs with disease status, and machine learning to predict cytomegalovirus infection status. Roughly 300 gigabases of sequencing data and around 85 million unique TCR sequences made up an early release that covered several hundred HLA-typed donors. Class I and class II HLA loci were covered by the typing at four-digit resolution. Every discovery cohort repertoire had been produced on one sequencing platform. The study aimed to test whether cataloging public T cell receptors could reveal signatures of past pathogen exposure. A later analysis re-examined previously published TCR beta repertoires from more than 650 donors and added high-resolution HLA genotyping to investigate patterns of TCR occurrence. A separate validation cohort of some 130 different subjects was used in addition to the 666-subject first cohort. Among the roughly 400 genotyped donors, around 81% belonged to the genetic ancestry cluster associated with self-reported Caucasian donors. The later analysis used no new phenotypic data to find candidate immune exposures, relying instead on TCR beta sequences and their occurrence across donors. In a later genetic analysis, genome-wide SNP genotypes for about three fifths of the 666 donors were used, and that subset was treated as a discovery cohort. The study used immunosequencing to profile the T cell repertoires of around 600 subjects and linked those repertoires to cytomegalovirus serostatus. Donor age, sex, ethnicity and CMV serostatus were compiled alongside the repertoire data. On average, 235,054 unique TCR beta nucleotide sequences were sequenced per donor among 300 to 500 genotyped donors of the cohort, with roughly 18% of those sequences being non-productive. In an earlier analysis of about 590 of the donors, high-throughput TCR beta sequencing was used to judge whether each TCR beta V gene segment behaved as functional or pseudogenic. Typing coverage differed by locus: A, B, C, DRB1 and DQB1 were typed in roughly 620-630 donors, DQA1 in approximately 520, DPA1 in 600 to 610, and DPB1 in 400 to 490. Study-wide conclusions, independent of this receptor: It was suggested by the authors that the approach could potentially be generalized to other disease states and immunological phenotypes. The classifier was reported to diagnose cytomegalovirus status with high specificity and sensitivity in both the original cohort and the validation cohort. In an earlier analysis of around 600 of the donors, most TCR beta V segments appeared in productive rearrangements about 87% or about 30% of the time, broadly matching IMGT annotations. In a later analysis, TCR association rates were found to vary across HLA loci, with the most associated TCRs seen for DRB1 alleles and the fewest for HLA-C alleles. This cohort had only TCR beta chains sequenced, and the lack of alpha or paired-chain data limited which features could be detected. A later analysis found that most CMV-associated TCR beta chains appeared HLA-restricted, with HLA associations seemingly driven largely by CMV exposure. The only immune exposure information available for the cohort was CMV serostatus. A later genetic analysis reported fewer N-insertions in productive TCRs among donors in an Asian-associated ancestry cluster than the roughly 650-donor mean. A later genetic analysis associated a missense DCLRE1C variant with V-gene and J-gene trimming of TCR beta chains, and an independent cohort replicated the association. HLA typing was unavailable for some donors at each locus, so association tests used only the typed subset. Three of the identified cytomegalovirus-associated TCR beta chains were confirmed in vitro to be specific for cytomegalovirus antigens. Some IMGT-functional V segments, including TRBV6-2 and TRBV6-3, could not be told apart with the 87-base-pair reads, so those segments were excluded. A later analysis reported that several top co-occurrence clusters appeared linked to parvovirus B19, influenza, CMV and Epstein-Barr virus. Correlated functional status among segregating V segments might reflect linkage disequilibrium, but an unknown experimental factor could not be ruled out. The sequencing pipeline was judged likely to have produced a cluster of highly shared sequence variants as a technical artifact. A total of around 150 TCR beta chains were listed by the study as associated with cytomegalovirus. The presence/absence analyses assumed that sequencing depth was roughly uniform across donors, and that assumption may not be true. A further reported finding was that TCR beta sequences accurately predicted the HLA-A and HLA-B alleles for most subjects in the first cohort. At a false discovery rate of 0.05, a later analysis linked some 18,000 TCR beta sequences to specific HLA alleles. Because counts were too low, under 20 rarely observed V segments, including chromosome 9 orphons, were left out of the earlier analysis of about 620 of the donors. While some public TCRs were present in many individuals, most TCR sequences turned up only very rarely across donors. When HLA alleles, especially DR and DQ, strongly co-occurred, TCR associations were difficult to assign to individual alleles. Compared with equally common non-associated chains, HLA-associated TCR beta chains in a later analysis were more clonally expanded and had lower generation probabilities.

The cohort was made up of approximately 700 healthy bone marrow donors. At the time of sampling, all cohort members were nominally healthy, though unrecorded immune exposures were likely present. The donor was CMV seropositive and belonged to the group of around 300 seropositive cohort members. A peripheral blood sample was collected from each donor, and TCR beta sequencing was performed on peripheral blood mononuclear cells. The Qiagen DNeasy Blood Extraction Kit was used to extract genomic DNA from the blood cell samples. V was cut back by 4 bases and J by 2 bases, leaving a gap of 10 bases between them. Reading the germline V gene gives CDR1 MNHNS and CDR2 SASEGT. There are 14 amino acids in the CDR3, from cysteine to phenylalanine inclusive. Just the 42-base CDR3 DNA is kept, in frame starting at base 1. The library was made by the immunoSEQ multiplex PCR assay. For the multiplex PCR, a mixture combining 60 forward primers for TCR Vbeta segments and 13 reverse primers for TCR Jbeta segments was used. The CDR3 region of rearranged TCR beta genes was amplified from genomic DNA with a multiplex PCR assay. Amplified TCR beta libraries were sequenced as 87-base-pair reads on the Illumina HiSeq System. In the paper's pipeline: Across the 700 or so repertoires, a later analysis counted approximately 83 million unique TCR beta chains, roughly 11 million of which were shared by at least two donors. Raw reads were error-corrected and collapsed into unique sequences with a nearest-neighbor algorithm that merged closely related sequences to remove PCR and sequencing errors. To assign V, D and J gene segments, CDR3 sequences were aligned to IMGT reference sequences. For a sequence to be retained, a match of at least six nucleotides was required to both a V gene segment and a J gene segment. Rearrangements were called productive when the CDR3 lacked stop codons and stayed in frame with V and J; all others were non-productive. CDR3 was defined by IMGT convention, running from the second conserved V-encoded cysteine to the conserved J-encoded phenylalanine. In an earlier analysis of around 540 of the donors, sequences lacking an unambiguous match to a single V gene segment were excluded. An earlier analysis of 587 of the donors classified V segments as functional when productive rearrangements were above 56.7% and as segregating when the standard deviation between donors was above 5%. A statistical classification framework was built to diagnose cytomegalovirus status from the catalog of TCR beta chain sequences. In a later analysis, V and J genes were assigned by comparing TCR nucleotide sequences against IMGT/GENE-DB human TR gene sequences. A later analysis assigned CDR3 sequences and most-parsimonious VDJ recombination scenarios with the TCRdist pipeline. In a later analysis, each TCR beta chain was defined by its CDR3 amino acid sequence together with its V-gene family, and reads lacking a unique V-gene family were excluded. A later analysis removed several hundred highly shared, low-generation-probability nucleotide sequences to deal with suspected cross-contamination and a sequencing artifact. In a later analysis, a clonal expansion index for each public chain was calculated from normalized within-repertoire ranks of inferred template counts. In a later analysis, generation probabilities were computed using a VDJ recombination model fitted to out-of-frame rearrangements, and the results were checked against IGoR. Hypergeometric tests were used in a later analysis to score TCR-TCR, TCR-HLA and TCR-CMV co-occurrence, with a repertoire-size bias correction applied to the TCR pairs. To estimate false discovery rates, a later analysis permuted the HLA or CMV assignments 20 times. In a later analysis, co-occurring TCRs were grouped using DBSCAN, and TCRdist sequence similarity was added for clustering within HLA-allele-positive subsets. For co-occurrence clustering, repertoires with fewer than 30,000 or more than 120,000 public chains were excluded, along with four to six repertoires with anomalous nucleotide sharing. The immuneACCESS repertoire file appears here via TCRdb, limited to in-frame rearrangements. These files lack a portion of the clones; in checked studies, under half of the deficit traces to unresolved V genes, and the cause of the others is not known. V, J and clone size are taken as reported in that table, and D and trimming were inferred from the DNA itself. The sample yields 60,000 to 75,000 clones; 60% to 80% were counted once. Around a fifth of the sample goes to the ten largest clones.

This clone has more than one count but fewer than ten. The target of this receptor is not known. Per-base quality was not reported, and no clone a single base away is much larger than it. Specimen: PBMCs. The source of this sequence is a woman in her twenties or thirties in good health and CMV-seropositive. The V and J genes are TRBV6-1 and TRBJ2-3; TRBD2 could be the D gene, as 6 bases match. The nucleotides read TGTGCCAGCAGTGGTGGGACTCTCACAGATACGCAGTATTTT. Translated, it gives CASSGGTLTDTQYF.